The present entry profiles one T cell receptor (beta chain) with its context. Its antigen is currently unknown. Germline CDR1 SGHDT, CDR2 YYEEEE. This CDR3 is built from 17 residues. With 4 bases removed from V and 0 bases from J, the gap between germline ends came to 19 bases. In patients chosen for sequencing, flow cytometry had shown CD8+CD57+ cell expansion. There was no therapy given to any patient before the blood sampling took place. This sample is drawn from a study of CD8+CD57+ T cells in acquired aplastic anemia. Study in general: Sorted CD4+ and CD8+ cells gave a mean 3.2 ug DNA, range about 0.2 to 27.4 ug.

Findings and caveats of the study: The study identified under 30 CD8+ CDR3 sequences shared by patients and controls. Patients and controls had CD8+ Simpson's diversity values that were not significantly distinct.

The study profiled TCR beta VDJ and CDR3 using genomic DNA as template. MiXCR, run by TCRdb on the reads, gives a single entry per CDR3 protein. The sample has under 350,000 distinct CDR3 sequences, roughly 61% seen once. The rearrangement links TRBV5-6 to TRBJ1-1; possible D gene TRBD1, 5 bases. This sequence was found in a human donor with aplastic anemia. The sequenced sample consisted of sorted CD4+, CD8+, or CD8+CD57+ T cells (not recorded which) from PBMCs. This CDR3 is CASSLQAAPGLNTEAFF. The CDR3 DNA reads as TGTGCCAGCAGCCTACAGGCGGCCCCGGGTCTGAACACTGAAGCTTTCTTT.